These T cell receptor beta chains were read from a single sample in a study of control samples from healthy donors and cancer patients. The assay was immunoSEQ multiplex PCR, and TCRdb's table has in-frame clones only and misses some. This sample has 100,000 to 150,000 clones; about nine tenths occur once, and the top ten carry under 3%. The material sequenced was blood. The receptors originated from a man aged 35 to 55 in good health. Both conserved end residues are part of each CDR3. Each record gives: J gene, clone size, D gene, V gene, CDR3 DNA, CDR3 protein. D genes are given only for firm matches. Clone size is shown for a subset of rows, as once, few, many or a class of expanded clone.

j_gene: TRBJ1-1
abundance: once
d_gene: NA
v_gene: TRBV30
CDR3nt: TGTGCCTGGAGTGTTCTCTCTGCAGGGACCACTGAAGCTTTCTTT
CDR3aa: CAWSVLSAGTTEAFF

j_gene: TRBJ1-1
abundance: once
d_gene: NA
v_gene: TRBV11-2
CDR3nt: TGTGCCAGCAGCTTAGTGGCGAGAGTTGAAGCTTTCTTT
CDR3aa: CASSLVARVEAFF

j_gene: TRBJ2-3
abundance: NA
d_gene: TRBD1
v_gene: TRBV7-8
CDR3nt: TGTGCCAGCAGCGGACTCCCGGGACAGGGGTCAGATACGCAGTATTTT
CDR3aa: CASSGLPGQGSDTQYF

j_gene: TRBJ1-1
abundance: NA
d_gene: NA
v_gene: TRBV6-5
CDR3nt: TGTGCCAGCAGGCACGCGGAGCCCTTTGAAGCTTTCTTT
CDR3aa: CASRHAEPFEAFF

j_gene: TRBJ2-7
abundance: once
d_gene: NA
v_gene: TRBV6-5
CDR3nt: TGTGCCAGCAGTCGAGGGGACCTGCGGCGAGAGCAGTACTTC
CDR3aa: CASSRGDLRREQYF

j_gene: TRBJ1-5
abundance: NA
d_gene: TRBD1
v_gene: TRBV19
CDR3nt: TGTGCCAGTAGTACGACAGGGGGCAATCAGCCCCAGCATTTT
CDR3aa: CASSTTGGNQPQHF

j_gene: TRBJ2-7
abundance: NA
d_gene: TRBD1
v_gene: TRBV7-8
CDR3nt: TGTGCCAGCAGCCCACGGACAGGGAGTAACTACGAGCAGTACTTC
CDR3aa: CASSPRTGSNYEQYF

j_gene: TRBJ2-5
abundance: once
d_gene: NA
v_gene: TRBV4-1
CDR3nt: TGCGCCAGCAGCCAAGATCGGGGAGAGACCCAGTACTTC
CDR3aa: CASSQDRGETQYF

j_gene: TRBJ1-4
abundance: few
d_gene: TRBD1
v_gene: TRBV24-1
CDR3nt: TGTGCCACGAGACCGGGACAGGGGACGACTAATGAAAAACTGTTTTTT
CDR3aa: CATRPGQGTTNEKLFF

j_gene: TRBJ2-7
abundance: NA
d_gene: NA
v_gene: TRBV15
CDR3nt: TGTGCCACCGGGAGCGCGTACGAGCAGTACTTC
CDR3aa: CATGSAYEQYF

j_gene: TRBJ1-6
abundance: once
d_gene: NA
v_gene: TRBV30
CDR3nt: TGTGCCTGGAGTATTGGGGGCGGGCCGCCCCTCCACTTT
CDR3aa: CAWSIGGGPPLHF

j_gene: TRBJ2-1
abundance: NA
d_gene: NA
v_gene: TRBV9
CDR3nt: TGTGCCAGCAGCGTACTTCAGAGGCCAAGCTCCTACAATGAGCAGTTCTTC
CDR3aa: CASSVLQRPSSYNEQFF

j_gene: TRBJ1-4
abundance: few
d_gene: TRBD1
v_gene: TRBV30
CDR3nt: TGTGCCTGGAGTGTAGTTGCGGGCTTCGCAGGGGGTGAAAAACTGTTTTTT
CDR3aa: CAWSVVAGFAGGEKLFF

j_gene: TRBJ1-2
abundance: NA
d_gene: NA
v_gene: TRBV2
CDR3nt: TGTGCCAGCAGTGAGGGGCCCTATGGCTACACCTTC
CDR3aa: CASSEGPYGYTF

j_gene: TRBJ2-2
abundance: NA
d_gene: TRBD1
v_gene: TRBV14
CDR3nt: TGTGCCAGCAGCCAGGAACCGGGACAGGTGCTGTTTTTT
CDR3aa: CASSQEPGQVLFF

j_gene: TRBJ2-3
abundance: NA
d_gene: TRBD1
v_gene: TRBV6-5
CDR3nt: TGTGCCAGCAGTTGGGACAGGGAGGCTATCACAGATACGCAGTATTTT
CDR3aa: CASSWDREAITDTQYF

j_gene: TRBJ2-1
abundance: NA
d_gene: NA
v_gene: TRBV18
CDR3nt: TGTGCCAGCTCACCACCGGCGGCCTTCTCCTACAATGAGCAGTTCTTC
CDR3aa: CASSPPAAFSYNEQFF

j_gene: TRBJ1-2
abundance: NA
d_gene: NA
v_gene: TRBV10-3
CDR3nt: TGTGCCATCAGTGACGTCAGAGCGAACTATGGCTACACCTTC
CDR3aa: CAISDVRANYGYTF

j_gene: TRBJ1-5
abundance: NA
d_gene: NA
v_gene: TRBV12-3/TRBV12-4
CDR3nt: TGTGCCAGCAGCCCTACACAGGACAGTCCGCCGCATTTT
CDR3aa: CASSPTQDSPPHF

j_gene: TRBJ1-2
abundance: NA
d_gene: NA
v_gene: TRBV6-5
CDR3nt: TGTGCCACCCAGTTGGGGAGCGGCTATGGCTACACCTTC
CDR3aa: CATQLGSGYGYTF

j_gene: TRBJ2-7
abundance: NA
d_gene: NA
v_gene: TRBV7-9
CDR3nt: TGTGCCAGCAGCCCCCGCTTGGGACCACCCCCCTACGAGCAGTACTTC
CDR3aa: CASSPRLGPPPYEQYF

j_gene: TRBJ1-5
abundance: NA
d_gene: NA
v_gene: TRBV27
CDR3nt: TGTGCCAGCAGTTTATCGGGCGGGGAATTTCAGCCCCAGCATTTT
CDR3aa: CASSLSGGEFQPQHF

j_gene: TRBJ2-3
abundance: NA
d_gene: NA
v_gene: TRBV5-6
CDR3nt: TGTGCCAGCAGCTTGGGGTTTACAGATACGCAGTATTTT
CDR3aa: CASSLGFTDTQYF

j_gene: TRBJ1-5
abundance: NA
d_gene: TRBD1
v_gene: TRBV5-5
CDR3nt: TGTGCCAGCAGCTTGCAGGGCGACAGGGGTTTTATCAATCAGCCCCAGCATTTT
CDR3aa: CASSLQGDRGFINQPQHF

j_gene: TRBJ1-5
abundance: NA
d_gene: NA
v_gene: TRBV7-9
CDR3nt: TGTGCCAGCAGCTTAGGGTCCGGGCCCCGAGGATTGCCCCAGCATTTT
CDR3aa: CASSLGSGPRGLPQHF

j_gene: TRBJ1-5
abundance: NA
d_gene: NA
v_gene: TRBV12-3/TRBV12-4
CDR3nt: TGTGCCAGCGGCAGGGGCGCGGGTCAGCCCCAGCATTTT
CDR3aa: CASGRGAGQPQHF

j_gene: TRBJ2-3
abundance: NA
d_gene: TRBD2
v_gene: TRBV18
CDR3nt: TGTGCCAGCTCCCGACTAGCGGGGGGCCGGGATACGCAGTATTTT
CDR3aa: CASSRLAGGRDTQYF

j_gene: TRBJ1-4
abundance: NA
d_gene: NA
v_gene: TRBV5-1
CDR3nt: TGCGCCAGCCAATTGGGGACGGCTAATGAAAAACTGTTTTTT
CDR3aa: CASQLGTANEKLFF

j_gene: TRBJ1-5
abundance: NA
d_gene: TRBD1
v_gene: TRBV19
CDR3nt: TGTGCCAGTAGTATCGAGGACAGGGCTCGGAATCAGCCCCAGCATTTT
CDR3aa: CASSIEDRARNQPQHF

j_gene: TRBJ1-1
abundance: once
d_gene: NA
v_gene: TRBV19
CDR3nt: TGTGCCAGTAGTATTACTTGGGCGGGCATGAACACTGAAGCTTTCTTT
CDR3aa: CASSITWAGMNTEAFF

j_gene: TRBJ2-1
abundance: NA
d_gene: TRBD2
v_gene: TRBV24-1
CDR3nt: TGTGCCACCAGTGACAAGCGGGGGGGCCTAGACAATGAGCAGTTCTTC
CDR3aa: CATSDKRGGLDNEQFF

j_gene: TRBJ1-5
abundance: NA
d_gene: NA
v_gene: TRBV12-5
CDR3nt: TGTGCTAGTGGTTTTGGGGTCAATCAGCCCCAGCATTTT
CDR3aa: CASGFGVNQPQHF

j_gene: TRBJ1-5
abundance: NA
d_gene: TRBD1
v_gene: TRBV18
CDR3nt: TGTGCCAGCTCGCAACTACAGGGGGCTAGCAATCAGCCCCAGCATTTT
CDR3aa: CASSQLQGASNQPQHF

j_gene: TRBJ2-1
abundance: NA
d_gene: NA
v_gene: TRBV9
CDR3nt: TGTGCCAGCAGCGTAAGGGCCAACTCGGAGCAGTTCTTC
CDR3aa: CASSVRANSEQFF

j_gene: TRBJ2-4
abundance: NA
d_gene: TRBD1
v_gene: TRBV5-1
CDR3nt: TGCGCCAGCAGCTCTGACAGGGGTGCCAACATTCAGTACTTC
CDR3aa: CASSSDRGANIQYF

j_gene: TRBJ2-7
abundance: few
d_gene: NA
v_gene: TRBV28
CDR3nt: TGTGCCTGTTCGTCACAGGGCCCAAACGAGCAGTACTTC
CDR3aa: CACSSQGPNEQYF

j_gene: TRBJ2-2
abundance: once
d_gene: NA
v_gene: TRBV4-2
CDR3nt: TGTGCCAGCAGCCAAGCCCGAGGGGCCGGGGAGCTGTTTTTT
CDR3aa: CASSQARGAGELFF

j_gene: TRBJ1-5
abundance: few
d_gene: NA
v_gene: TRBV5-5
CDR3nt: TGTGCCAGCAGCTTTACAGGTGCCCAGCATTTT
CDR3aa: CASSFTGAQHF

j_gene: TRBJ2-5
abundance: NA
d_gene: NA
v_gene: TRBV10-1
CDR3nt: TGCGCCAGCAGTGGGCCACAAGAGACCCAGTACTTC
CDR3aa: CASSGPQETQYF

j_gene: TRBJ2-5
abundance: NA
d_gene: NA
v_gene: TRBV14
CDR3nt: TGTGCCAGCAGCCACCATAAAGGAGAGACCCAGTACTTC
CDR3aa: CASSHHKGETQYF

j_gene: TRBJ2-7
abundance: NA
d_gene: NA
v_gene: TRBV5-1
CDR3nt: TGCGCCAGCAGCCCAACAGCCGGGATCCAAGGAGGGGAGCAGTACTTC
CDR3aa: CASSPTAGIQGGEQYF